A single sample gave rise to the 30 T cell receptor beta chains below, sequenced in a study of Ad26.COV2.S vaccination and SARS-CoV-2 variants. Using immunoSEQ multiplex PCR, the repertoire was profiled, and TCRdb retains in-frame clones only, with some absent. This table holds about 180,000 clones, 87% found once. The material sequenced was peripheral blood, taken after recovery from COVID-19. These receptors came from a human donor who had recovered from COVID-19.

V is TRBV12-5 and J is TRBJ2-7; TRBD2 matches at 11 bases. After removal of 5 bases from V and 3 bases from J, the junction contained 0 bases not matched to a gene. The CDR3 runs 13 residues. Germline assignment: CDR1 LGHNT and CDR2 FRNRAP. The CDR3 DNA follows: TGTGCTAGTGGTCTAGCGGGGGGCTACGAGCAGTACTTC. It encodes CASGLAGGYEQYF.

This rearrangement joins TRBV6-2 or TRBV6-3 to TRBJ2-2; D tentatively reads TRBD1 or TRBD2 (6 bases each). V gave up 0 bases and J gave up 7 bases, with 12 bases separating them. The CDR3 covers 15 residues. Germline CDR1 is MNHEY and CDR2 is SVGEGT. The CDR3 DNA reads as TGTGCCAGCAGTTACTCACAGGGAGGTGGCGGGGAGCTGTTTTTT. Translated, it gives CASSYSQGGGGELFF.

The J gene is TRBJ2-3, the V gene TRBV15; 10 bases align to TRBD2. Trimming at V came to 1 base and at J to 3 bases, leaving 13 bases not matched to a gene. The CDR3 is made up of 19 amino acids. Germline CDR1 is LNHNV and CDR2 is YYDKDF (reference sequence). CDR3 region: CATSRGFRAGGPITDTQYF. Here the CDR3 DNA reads TGTGCCACCAGCAGAGGGTTTCGAGCGGGAGGGCCAATAACAGATACGCAGTATTTT. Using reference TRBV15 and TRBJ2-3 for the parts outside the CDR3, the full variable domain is DAMVIQNPRYQVTQFGKPVTLSCSQTLNHNVMYWYQQKSSQAPKLLFHYYDKDFNNEADTPDNFQSRRPNTSFCFLDIRSPGLGDTAMYLCATSRGFRAGGPITDTQYFGPGTRLTVL.

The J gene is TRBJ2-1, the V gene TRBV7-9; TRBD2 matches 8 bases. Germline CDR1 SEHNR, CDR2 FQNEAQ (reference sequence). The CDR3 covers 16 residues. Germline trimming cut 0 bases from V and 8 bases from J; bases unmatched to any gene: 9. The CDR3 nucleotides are TGTGCCAGCAGCTTAGCGTTGCAGCGGGGGAAGGATGAGCAGTTCTTC. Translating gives CASSLALQRGKDEQFF.

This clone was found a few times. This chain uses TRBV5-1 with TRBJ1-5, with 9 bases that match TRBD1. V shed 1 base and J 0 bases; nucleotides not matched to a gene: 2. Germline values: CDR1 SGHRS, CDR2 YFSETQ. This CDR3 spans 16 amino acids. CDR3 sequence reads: CASSLRDRASNQPQHF. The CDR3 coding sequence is TGCGCCAGCAGCTTGAGGGACAGGGCTAGCAATCAGCCCCAGCATTTT.

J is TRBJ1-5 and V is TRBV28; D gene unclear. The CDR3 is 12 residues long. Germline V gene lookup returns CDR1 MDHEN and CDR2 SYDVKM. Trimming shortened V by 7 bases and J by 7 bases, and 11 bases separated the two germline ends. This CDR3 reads CASTYLGQPQHF. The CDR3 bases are TGTGCCAGCACCTACCTCGGACAGCCCCAGCATTTT.

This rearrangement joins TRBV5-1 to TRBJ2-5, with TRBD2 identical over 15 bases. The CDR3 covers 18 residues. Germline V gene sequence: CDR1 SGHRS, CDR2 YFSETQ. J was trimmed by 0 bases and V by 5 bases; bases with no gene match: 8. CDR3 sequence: CASRFRTSGGVYQETQYF. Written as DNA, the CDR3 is TGCGCCAGCAGGTTTAGGACTAGCGGGGGGGTCTACCAAGAGACCCAGTACTTC. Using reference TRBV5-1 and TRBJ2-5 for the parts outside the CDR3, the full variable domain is KAGVTQTPRYLIKTRGQQVTLSCSPISGHRSVSWYQQTPGQGLQFLFEYFSETQRNKGNFPGRFSGRQFSNSRSEMNVSTLELGDSALYLCASRFRTSGGVYQETQYFGPGTRLLVL.

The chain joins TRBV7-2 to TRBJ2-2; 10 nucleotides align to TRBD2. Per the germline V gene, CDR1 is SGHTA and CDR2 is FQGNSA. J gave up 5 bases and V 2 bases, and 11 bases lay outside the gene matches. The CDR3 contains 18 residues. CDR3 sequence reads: CASSLSGIAGGVTGELFF. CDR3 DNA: TGTGCCAGCAGCTTAAGTGGAATAGCGGGAGGAGTAACCGGGGAGCTGTTTTTT.

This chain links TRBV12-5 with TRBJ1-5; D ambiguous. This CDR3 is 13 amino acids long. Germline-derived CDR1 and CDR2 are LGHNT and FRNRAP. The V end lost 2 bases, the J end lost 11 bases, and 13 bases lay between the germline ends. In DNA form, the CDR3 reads TGTGCTAGTGGTTTGCCCCCAATTGGGGCCCAGCATTTT. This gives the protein CASGLPPIGAQHF. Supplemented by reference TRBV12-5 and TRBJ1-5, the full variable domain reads DARVTQTPRHKVTEMGQEVTMRCQPILGHNTVFWYRQTMMQGLELLAYFRNRAPLDDSGMPKDRFSAEMPDATLATLKIQPSEPRDSAVYFCASGLPPIGAQHFGDGTRLSIL.

As DNA, the CDR3 is TGTGCCAGCAGCCCTGGACAGGGCTCTGGCTACACCTTC. Its translation is CASSPGQGSGYTF. V gene TRBV7-3 combines with J gene TRBJ1-2; 8 bases align to TRBD1. CDR3 size: 13 residues. Germline assignment: CDR1 SGHTA and CDR2 FQGTGA. The J segment lost 7 bases and the V segment lost 5 bases, leaving 6 bases of the junction unmatched. The entire variable domain, with the rest obtained from reference TRBV7-3 and TRBJ1-2, is as follows: GAGVSQTPSNKVTEKGKYVELRCDPISGHTALYWYRQSLGQGPEFLIYFQGTGAADDSGLPNDRFFAVRPEGSVSTLKIQRTERGDSAVYLCASSPGQGSGYTFGSGTRLTVV.

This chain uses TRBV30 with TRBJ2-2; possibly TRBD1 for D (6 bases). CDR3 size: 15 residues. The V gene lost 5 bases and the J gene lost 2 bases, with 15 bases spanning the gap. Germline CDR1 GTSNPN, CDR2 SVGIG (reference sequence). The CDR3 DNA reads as TGTGCCTGGCAACAGGGAGTCTTAAACACCGGGGAGCTGTTTTTT. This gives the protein CAWQQGVLNTGELFF.

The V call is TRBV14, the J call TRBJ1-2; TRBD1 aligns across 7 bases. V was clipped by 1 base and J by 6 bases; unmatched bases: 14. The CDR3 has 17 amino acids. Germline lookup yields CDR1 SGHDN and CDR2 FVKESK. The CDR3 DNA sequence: TGTGCCAGCAGCCAAGGAGGATTGGCAGGGGGACGGGATGGCTACACCTTC. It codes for CASSQGGLAGGRDGYTF.

CDR3 sequence (DNA): TGTGCCAGCAGTTCCCTTATCCGGGGGAACTATGGCTACACCTTC. Its translation: CASSSLIRGNYGYTF. The rearrangement joins TRBV28 to TRBJ1-2; D possibly corresponds to TRBD1 (5 bases). This CDR3 comprises 15 residues. V was cut by 4 bases and J by 2 bases, with 14 bases left in between. CDR1 is MDHEN and CDR2 is SYDVKM in the germline V gene.

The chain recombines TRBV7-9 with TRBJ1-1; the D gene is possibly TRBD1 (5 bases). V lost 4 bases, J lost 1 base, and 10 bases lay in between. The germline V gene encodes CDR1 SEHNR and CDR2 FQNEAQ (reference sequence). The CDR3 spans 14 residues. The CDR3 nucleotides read TGTGCCAGCAGCTCAGGGTTGGCGAACACTGAAGCTTTCTTT. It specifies CASSSGLANTEAFF.

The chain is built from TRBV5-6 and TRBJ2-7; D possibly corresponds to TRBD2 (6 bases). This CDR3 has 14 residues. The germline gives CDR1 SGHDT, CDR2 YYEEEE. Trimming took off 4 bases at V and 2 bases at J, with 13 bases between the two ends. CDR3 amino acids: CASSIGGRTYEQYF. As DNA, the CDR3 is TGTGCCAGCAGCATCGGAGGGCGAACCTACGAGCAGTACTTC.

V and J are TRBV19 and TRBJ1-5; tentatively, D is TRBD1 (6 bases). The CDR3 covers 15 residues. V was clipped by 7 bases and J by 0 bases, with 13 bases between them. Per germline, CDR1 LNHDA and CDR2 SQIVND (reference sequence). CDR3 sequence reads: CASISQTGSNQPQHF. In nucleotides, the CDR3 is TGTGCCAGTATAAGTCAGACAGGTAGCAATCAGCCCCAGCATTTT.

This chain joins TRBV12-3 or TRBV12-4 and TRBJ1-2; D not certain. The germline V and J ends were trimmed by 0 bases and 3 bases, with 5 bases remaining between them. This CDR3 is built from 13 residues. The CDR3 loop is CASSLAPDYGYTF. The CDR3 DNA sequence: TGTGCCAGCAGTTTAGCCCCGGACTATGGCTACACCTTC.

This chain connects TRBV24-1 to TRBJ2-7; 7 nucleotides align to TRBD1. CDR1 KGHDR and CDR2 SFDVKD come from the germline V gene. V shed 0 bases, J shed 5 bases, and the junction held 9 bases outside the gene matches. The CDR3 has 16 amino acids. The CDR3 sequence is CATSDLAGTAPDEQYF. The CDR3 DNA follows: TGTGCCACCAGTGATTTGGCTGGGACAGCCCCGGACGAGCAGTACTTC.

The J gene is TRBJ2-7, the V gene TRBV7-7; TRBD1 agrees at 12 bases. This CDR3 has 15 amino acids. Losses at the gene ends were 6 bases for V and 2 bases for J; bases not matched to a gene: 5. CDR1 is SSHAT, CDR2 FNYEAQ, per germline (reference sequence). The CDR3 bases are TGTGCCAGCAGTTTGGGACAGGGGGCCACCTACGAGCAGTACTTC. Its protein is CASSLGQGATYEQYF.

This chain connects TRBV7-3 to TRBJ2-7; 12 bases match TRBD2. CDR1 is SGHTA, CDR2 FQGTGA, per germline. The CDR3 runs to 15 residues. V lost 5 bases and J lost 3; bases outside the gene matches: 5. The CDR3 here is CASSLGLAGSYEQYF. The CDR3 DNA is TGTGCCAGCAGCCTTGGACTAGCGGGGAGCTACGAGCAGTACTTC.

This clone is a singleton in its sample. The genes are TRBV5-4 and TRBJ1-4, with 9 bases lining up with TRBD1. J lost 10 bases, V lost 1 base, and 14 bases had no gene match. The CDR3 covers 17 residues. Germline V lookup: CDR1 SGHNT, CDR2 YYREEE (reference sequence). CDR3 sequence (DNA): TGTGCCAGCAGCTTGAAGTCACAGGGGACAGGGAGGGGAAAACTGTTTTTT. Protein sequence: CASSLKSQGTGRGKLFF. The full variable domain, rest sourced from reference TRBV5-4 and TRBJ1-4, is ETGVTQSPTHLIKTRGQQVTLRCSSQSGHNTVSWYQQALGQGPQFIFQYYREEENGRGNFPPRFSGLQFPNYSSELNVNALELDDSALYLCASSLKSQGTGRGKLFFGSGTQLSVL.

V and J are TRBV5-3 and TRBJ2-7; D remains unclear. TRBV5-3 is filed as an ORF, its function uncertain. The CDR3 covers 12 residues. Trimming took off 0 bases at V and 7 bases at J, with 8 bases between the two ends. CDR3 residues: CARSLGLREQYF. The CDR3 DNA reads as TGTGCCAGAAGCTTGGGACTGCGGGAGCAGTACTTC.

This chain's CDR3 is CASGGVVTEAFF. DNA of the CDR3: TGTGCCAGTGGAGGGGTGGTAACTGAAGCTTTCTTT. The chain uses TRBV19 and TRBJ1-1; D is perhaps TRBD1 (5 bases). The germline CDR1 and CDR2 sequences are LNHDA and SQIVND (reference sequence). The CDR3 is 12 amino acids. Trimming removed 8 bases at V and 5 bases at J, with 12 bases between.

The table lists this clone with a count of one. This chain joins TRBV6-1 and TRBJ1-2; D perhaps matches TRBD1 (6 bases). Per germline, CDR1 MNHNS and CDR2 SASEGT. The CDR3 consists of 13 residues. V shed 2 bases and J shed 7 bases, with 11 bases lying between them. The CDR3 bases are TGTGCCAGCAGTGAACCCCGGGGGCCTGGCTACACCTTC. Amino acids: CASSEPRGPGYTF.

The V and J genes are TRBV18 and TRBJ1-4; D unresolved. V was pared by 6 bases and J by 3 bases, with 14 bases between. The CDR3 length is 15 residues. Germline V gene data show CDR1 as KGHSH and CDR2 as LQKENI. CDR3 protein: CASSLSRTANEKLFF. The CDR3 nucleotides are TGTGCCAGCTCCCTCAGTCGAACGGCTAATGAAAAACTGTTTTTT. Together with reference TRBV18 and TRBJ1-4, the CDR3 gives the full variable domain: NAGVMQNPRHLVRRRGQEARLRCSPMKGHSHVYWYRQLPEEGLKFMVYLQKENIIDESGMPKERFSAEFPKEGPSILRIQQVVRGDSAAYFCASSLSRTANEKLFFGSGTQLSVL.

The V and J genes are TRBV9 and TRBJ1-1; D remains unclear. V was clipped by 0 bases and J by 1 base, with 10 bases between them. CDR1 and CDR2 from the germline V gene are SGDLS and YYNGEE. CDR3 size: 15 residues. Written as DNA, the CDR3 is TGTGCCAGCAGCGTAGGGGGAGCAGCGAACACTGAAGCTTTCTTT. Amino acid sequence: CASSVGGAANTEAFF.

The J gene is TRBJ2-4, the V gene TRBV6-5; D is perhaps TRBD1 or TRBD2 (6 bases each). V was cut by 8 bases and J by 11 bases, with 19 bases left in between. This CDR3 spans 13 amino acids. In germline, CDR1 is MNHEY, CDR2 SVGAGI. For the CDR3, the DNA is TGTGCCAGCCACCCGGGGGCCGCTGGGGTTCAGTACTTC. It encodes CASHPGAAGVQYF.

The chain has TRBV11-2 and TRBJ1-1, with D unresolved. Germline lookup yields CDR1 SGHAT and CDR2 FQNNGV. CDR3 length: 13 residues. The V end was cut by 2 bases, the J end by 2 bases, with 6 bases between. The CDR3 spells CASSLWGNTEAFF. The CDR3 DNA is TGTGCCAGCAGCTTATGGGGTAACACTGAAGCTTTCTTT. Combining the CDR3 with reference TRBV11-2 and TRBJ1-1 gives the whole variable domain EAGVAQSPRYKIIEKRQSVAFWCNPISGHATLYWYQQILGQGPKLLIQFQNNGVVDDSQLPKDRFSAERLKGVDSTLKIQPAKLEDSAVYLCASSLWGNTEAFFGQGTRLTVV.

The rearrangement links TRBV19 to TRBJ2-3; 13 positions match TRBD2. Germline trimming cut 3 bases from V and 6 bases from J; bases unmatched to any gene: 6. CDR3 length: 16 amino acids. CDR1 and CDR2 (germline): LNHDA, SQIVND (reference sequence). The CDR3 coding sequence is TGTGCCAGTAGTATTAGACTAGCGGGGGGACTTGATACGCAGTATTTT. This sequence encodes CASSIRLAGGLDTQYF.

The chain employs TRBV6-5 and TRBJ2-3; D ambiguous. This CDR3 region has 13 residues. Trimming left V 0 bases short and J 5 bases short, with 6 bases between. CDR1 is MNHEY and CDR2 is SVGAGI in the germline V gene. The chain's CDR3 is CASSYSPVDTQYF. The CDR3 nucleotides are TGTGCCAGCAGTTACTCACCGGTAGATACGCAGTATTTT.